Listed below are T cell receptor beta chains from one sample, sequenced in a study of blood T cell repertoires in COVID-19. TCRdb's table, derived via immunoSEQ multiplex PCR, lists solely in-frame clones and lacks some. The repertoire holds about 150,000 clones, with approximately 85% as singletons. The sample was peripheral blood. The origin of the receptors is a woman aged 55-70 years with COVID-19, enrolled during active disease. The CDR3 runs from the conserved cysteine through the conserved F or W. D genes are given only for firm matches. Not all rows give a size; the values are once, few, many and, for expanded clones, a class.

CDR3 protein: CASSLTTSGRGSLEQYF
CDR3 DNA: TGTGCCAGCAGCTTAACGACTAGCGGGAGGGGTTCACTCGAGCAGTACTTC
D gene: TRBD2
V gene: TRBV7-9
J gene: TRBJ2-7
clone size: NA

CDR3 protein: CASSLGLTGDEQYF
CDR3 DNA: TGTGCCAGCAGCTTAGGGTTGACAGGGGACGAGCAGTACTTC
D gene: TRBD1
V gene: TRBV11-2
J gene: TRBJ2-7
clone size: NA

CDR3 protein: CASSLLAGVKTQYF
CDR3 DNA: TGTGCCAGCAGCCTTTTAGCGGGAGTGAAGACCCAGTACTTC
D gene: TRBD2
V gene: TRBV13
J gene: TRBJ2-5
clone size: NA

CDR3 protein: CASRTGTFSYEQYF
CDR3 DNA: TGTGCCAGCAGAACCGGGACTTTCTCCTACGAGCAGTACTTC
D gene: NA
V gene: TRBV6-5
J gene: TRBJ2-7
clone size: NA

CDR3 protein: CASSPNRVQRNNEQFF
CDR3 DNA: TGTGCCAGCTCCCCAAACAGGGTTCAGAGAAACAATGAGCAGTTCTTC
D gene: NA
V gene: TRBV18
J gene: TRBJ2-1
clone size: NA

CDR3 protein: CASGTGGKAFF
CDR3 DNA: TGCGCCAGCGGGACAGGGGGTAAAGCTTTCTTT
D gene: TRBD1
V gene: TRBV5-1
J gene: TRBJ1-1
clone size: NA

CDR3 protein: CASSPSRGSGNTIYF
CDR3 DNA: TGTGCCAGCTCACCATCACGGGGGTCTGGAAACACCATATATTTT
D gene: NA
V gene: TRBV18
J gene: TRBJ1-3
clone size: NA

CDR3 protein: CATGRGNTEAFF
CDR3 DNA: TGTGCCACCGGACGGGGAAACACTGAAGCTTTCTTT
D gene: NA
V gene: TRBV6-5
J gene: TRBJ1-1
clone size: few

CDR3 protein: CASSPPTSVADTQYF
CDR3 DNA: TGCGCCAGCAGCCCCCCGACTAGCGTGGCAGATACGCAGTATTTT
D gene: TRBD2
V gene: TRBV5-1
J gene: TRBJ2-3
clone size: NA

CDR3 protein: CASSQSWGRTGANTEAFF
CDR3 DNA: TGCGCCAGCAGCCAATCCTGGGGGCGGACAGGGGCTAACACTGAAGCTTTCTTT
D gene: TRBD1
V gene: TRBV4-1
J gene: TRBJ1-1
clone size: NA

CDR3 protein: CASSQDQQSSGNTIYF
CDR3 DNA: TGTGCCAGCAGCCAAGATCAACAAAGCTCTGGAAACACCATATATTTT
D gene: NA
V gene: TRBV4-2
J gene: TRBJ1-3
clone size: NA